The rows below give T cell receptor beta chains drawn from one sample of a study of blood T cell repertoires in COVID-19. TCRdb keeps only in-frame clones here, not all; method: immunoSEQ multiplex PCR. The table includes roughly 400,000 clones, approximately 91% detected once. Sequenced input: PBMCs or T cells enriched from blood (not recorded which). These receptors were taken from a woman aged 18-30 years who had been exposed to COVID-19. Both conserved end residues are part of each CDR3. Fields, in order: clone size, J gene, V gene, D gene, CDR3 protein, CDR3 DNA. The D gene is left open where the match is weak. Some rows have no size entry. The others give once, few or many, or a class for an expanded clone.

>.|TRBJ2-3|TRBV7-8|.
CASSPRDSAVNTQYF
TGTGCCAGCAGCCCCCGCGACTCTGCGGTTAATACGCAGTATTTT
>.|TRBJ2-1|TRBV5-5|.
CASSSTQGMEQFF
TGTGCCAGCAGCTCCACCCAGGGAATGGAGCAGTTCTTC
>.|TRBJ2-2|TRBV7-9|.
CASSLALGVPSGELFF
TGTGCCAGCAGCTTAGCGCTAGGGGTGCCCTCCGGGGAGCTGTTTTTT
>.|TRBJ2-1|TRBV5-1|TRBD2
CASSWPWKAGASEEQFF
TGCGCCAGCAGCTGGCCCTGGAAAGCGGGAGCGTCGGAAGAGCAGTTCTTC
>.|TRBJ1-2|TRBV7-2|.
CASSSPSPEAPNYGYTF
TGTGCCAGCAGCTCCCCTAGCCCAGAAGCACCAAACTATGGCTACACCTTC
>.|TRBJ1-1|TRBV20-1|.
CSASRGMGEAFF
TGCAGTGCTAGTCGGGGTATGGGTGAAGCTTTCTTT
>.|TRBJ1-2|TRBV7-2|TRBD1
CASSLSGTAYGYTF
TGTGCCAGCAGCTTAAGTGGGACAGCTTATGGCTACACCTTC
>.|TRBJ2-3|TRBV4-3|.
CASSQAGTLQYF
TGCGCCAGCAGCCAAGCCGGGACTCTGCAGTATTTT
>.|TRBJ1-2|TRBV7-2|TRBD1
CASSTRQGGYGYTF
TGTGCCAGCAGCACGCGACAGGGGGGCTATGGCTACACCTTC
>.|TRBJ1-2|TRBV7-9|TRBD1
CASSLPGGNGYTF
TGTGCCAGCAGCTTACCAGGGGGCAATGGCTACACCTTC
>.|TRBJ2-1|TRBV6-4|.
CASSDYRGGQTSYNEQFF
TGTGCCAGCAGTGACTATCGGGGGGGACAGACGTCCTACAATGAGCAGTTCTTC
>.|TRBJ2-5|TRBV12-3/TRBV12-4|.
CASSGDRKTQYF
TGTGCCAGCAGTGGAGACAGAAAGACCCAGTACTTC
>once|TRBJ1-6|TRBV5-1|.
CASSPFQGSNSPLHF
TGCGCCAGCAGCCCCTTTCAGGGATCTAATTCACCCCTCCACTTT
>.|TRBJ2-7|TRBV10-2|TRBD2
CASSGTSGIEQYF
TGCGCCAGCAGTGGGACTAGCGGGATCGAGCAGTACTTC
>.|TRBJ1-1|TRBV18|.
CASSPEAGNTEAFF
TGTGCCAGCTCACCAGAGGCGGGGAACACTGAAGCTTTCTTT
>once|TRBJ2-7|TRBV7-8|.
CASSFRGGGSYEQYF
TGTGCCAGCAGCTTCCGTGGGGGAGGTTCCTACGAGCAGTACTTC
>.|TRBJ2-5|TRBV7-8|.
CASSSLAAQETQYF
TGTGCCAGCAGCTCCCTAGCCGCCCAAGAGACCCAGTACTTC
>few|TRBJ1-1|TRBV19|.
CASSTQPIGNTEAFF
TGTGCCAGTAGTACCCAACCTATCGGGAACACTGAAGCTTTCTTT
>.|TRBJ2-2|TRBV19|.
CASGPGELFF
TGTGCCAGCGGTCCCGGGGAGCTGTTTTTT
>.|TRBJ2-2|TRBV28|.
CASRILGTNTGELFF
TGTGCCAGCAGGATACTAGGCACGAACACCGGGGAGCTGTTTTTT
>once|TRBJ1-4|TRBV5-5|TRBD1
CASSWGQSNEKLFF
TGTGCCAGCAGCTGGGGACAGTCTAATGAAAAACTGTTTTTT
>few|TRBJ2-7|TRBV10-1|TRBD2
CASSESTSLYSYEQYF
TGCGCCAGCAGTGAGTCGACTAGCCTATACTCCTACGAGCAGTACTTC
>.|TRBJ2-4|TRBV19|TRBD1
CASRPAGTGRENIQYF
TGTGCCAGTAGACCTGCCGGGACAGGGAGGGAAAACATTCAGTACTTC
>.|TRBJ2-3|TRBV19|TRBD1
CASSITFRQGSSTSTDTQYF
TGTGCCAGTAGTATCACTTTTCGACAGGGGTCATCGACCAGCACAGATACGCAGTATTTT
>.|TRBJ1-3|TRBV2|.
CASRLKTATSGNTIYF
TGTGCCAGCAGATTAAAGACAGCCACCTCTGGAAACACCATATATTTT
>.|TRBJ1-2|TRBV5-6|TRBD1
CASSSRGQILFYGYTF
TGTGCCAGCAGTTCCAGGGGACAGATCTTGTTCTATGGCTACACCTTC
>.|TRBJ2-2|TRBV28|.
CASSLSTTNTGELFF
TGTGCCAGCAGTTTGTCGACAACGAACACCGGGGAGCTGTTTTTT
>few|TRBJ1-5|TRBV28|.
CASSLVDNQPQHF
TGTGCCAGCAGTTTGGTAGACAATCAGCCCCAGCATTTT
>.|TRBJ2-1|TRBV9|TRBD2
CASSVALRGGDNEQFF
TGTGCCAGCAGCGTAGCCCTGCGGGGGGGAGACAATGAGCAGTTCTTC
>.|TRBJ2-5|TRBV28|.
CASSLTGVWDETQYF
TGTGCCAGCAGTTTGACGGGAGTTTGGGATGAGACCCAGTACTTC
>.|TRBJ1-2|TRBV9|TRBD1
CASSVGGQGADYGYTF
TGTGCCAGCAGCGTAGGGGGACAGGGGGCCGACTATGGCTACACCTTC
>.|TRBJ2-1|TRBV10-2|TRBD2
CATNSGVLRNEQFF
TGCGCCACGAATAGCGGGGTTCTCAGGAATGAGCAGTTCTTC
>.|TRBJ1-5|TRBV27|TRBD1
CASSANRGDQPQHF
TGTGCCAGCAGTGCCAACAGGGGGGATCAGCCCCAGCATTTT
>.|TRBJ2-7|TRBV7-2|TRBD2
CASSPNPLAGAGEQYF
TGTGCCAGCAGCCCGAACCCACTAGCGGGGGCGGGCGAGCAGTACTTC
>.|TRBJ1-2|TRBV28|TRBD1
CASLGQEGPYGYTF
TGTGCCTCCCTAGGACAGGAGGGACCCTATGGCTACACCTTC
>.|TRBJ2-2|TRBV27|TRBD2
CASSFWGGNTGELFF
TGTGCCAGCAGTTTTTGGGGGGGGAACACCGGGGAGCTGTTTTTT
>few|TRBJ2-2|TRBV4-1|.
CASSQGTPIHANTGELFF
TGCGCCAGCAGCCAAGGGACACCTATTCACGCGAACACCGGGGAGCTGTTTTTT
>few|TRBJ1-4|TRBV7-9|.
CASSLVPSGTRNEKLFF
TGTGCCAGCAGCTTAGTCCCCTCCGGGACAAGGAATGAAAAACTGTTTTTT
>.|TRBJ1-3|TRBV5-1|.
CASSSVQGNTIYF
TGCGCCAGCAGCTCCGTCCAGGGAAACACCATATATTTT
>.|TRBJ1-1|TRBV28|.
CASIEGGDLGEAFF
TGTGCCAGCATTGAAGGGGGGGACCTTGGGGAAGCTTTCTTT
>.|TRBJ1-1|TRBV27|.
CASSLFGDDMNTEAFF
TGTGCCAGCAGTTTGTTCGGGGATGATATGAACACTGAAGCTTTCTTT
>.|TRBJ1-5|TRBV6-4|.
CAITSGQPQHF
TGTGCCATTACCTCAGGGCAGCCCCAGCATTTT
>.|TRBJ2-7|TRBV6-5|TRBD2
CASSIAGLSSYEQYF
TGTGCCAGCAGTATAGCGGGGCTAAGCTCCTACGAGCAGTACTTC
>.|TRBJ2-1|TRBV4-2|.
CASSRQSDEQFF
TGTGCCAGCAGCCGACAGAGCGATGAGCAGTTCTTC
>.|TRBJ2-5|TRBV4-1|TRBD2
CASSQVSSGIETQYF
TGCGCCAGCAGCCAAGTGTCTAGCGGGATAGAGACCCAGTACTTC
>.|TRBJ2-2|TRBV7-2|.
CASSVSYAGNGELFF
TGTGCCAGCAGCGTATCATATGCGGGGAACGGGGAGCTGTTTTTT
>.|TRBJ1-3|TRBV28|TRBD1
CASSALSGTGTGNTIYF
TGTGCCAGCAGCGCCCTCTCCGGGACAGGGACTGGAAACACCATATATTTT